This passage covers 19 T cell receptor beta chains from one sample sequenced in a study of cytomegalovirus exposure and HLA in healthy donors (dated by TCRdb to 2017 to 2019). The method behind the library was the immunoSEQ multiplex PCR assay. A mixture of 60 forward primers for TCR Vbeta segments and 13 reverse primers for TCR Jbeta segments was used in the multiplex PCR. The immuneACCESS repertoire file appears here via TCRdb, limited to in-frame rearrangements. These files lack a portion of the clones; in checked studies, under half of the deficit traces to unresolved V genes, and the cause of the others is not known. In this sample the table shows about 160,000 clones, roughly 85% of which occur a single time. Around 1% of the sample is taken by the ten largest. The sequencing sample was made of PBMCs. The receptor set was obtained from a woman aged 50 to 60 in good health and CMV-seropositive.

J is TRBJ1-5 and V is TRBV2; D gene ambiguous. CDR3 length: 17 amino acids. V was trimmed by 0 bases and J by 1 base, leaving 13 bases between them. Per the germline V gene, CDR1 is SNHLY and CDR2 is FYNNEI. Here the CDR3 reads CASSEASFGVSNQPQHF. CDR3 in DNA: TGTGCCAGCAGTGAAGCGTCTTTCGGGGTAAGCAATCAGCCCCAGCATTTT. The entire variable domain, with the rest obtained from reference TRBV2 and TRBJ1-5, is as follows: EPEVTQTPSHQVTQMGQEVILRCVPISNHLYFYWYRQILGQKVEFLVSFYNNEISEKSEIFDDQFSVERPDGSNFTLKIRSTKLEDSAMYFCASSEASFGVSNQPQHFGDGTRLSIL.

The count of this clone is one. The DNA of the CDR3 is TGTGCCAGCAGTTTATCTCTCGGACAAAGGCAGTTCTTC. The encoded protein is CASSLSLGQRQFF. This chain connects TRBV27 to TRBJ2-1, with D possibly matching TRBD1 (5 bases). Looked up from germline, CDR1 is MNHEY and CDR2 is SMNVEV (reference sequence). The CDR3 has 13 residues. The ends were cut back, 0 bases at V and 12 bases at J, with 12 bases in the middle.

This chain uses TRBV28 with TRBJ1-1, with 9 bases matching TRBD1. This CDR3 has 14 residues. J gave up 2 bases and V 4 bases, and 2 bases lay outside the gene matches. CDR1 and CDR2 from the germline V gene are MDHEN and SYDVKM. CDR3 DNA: TGTGCCAGCAGTTCGACAGGGGGTAACACTGAAGCTTTCTTT. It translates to CASSSTGGNTEAFF.

CDR3: CASSLDPLAGYVDEQYF. For the CDR3, the DNA is TGTGCCAGCAGCTTAGATCCACTAGCGGGGTACGTCGACGAGCAGTACTTC. V and J are TRBV11-2 and TRBJ2-7; 10 nucleotides agree with TRBD2. V lost 0 bases, J lost 5 bases, and 10 bases stayed unmatched. CDR3 size: 17 residues. Germline V lookup: CDR1 SGHAT, CDR2 FQNNGV.

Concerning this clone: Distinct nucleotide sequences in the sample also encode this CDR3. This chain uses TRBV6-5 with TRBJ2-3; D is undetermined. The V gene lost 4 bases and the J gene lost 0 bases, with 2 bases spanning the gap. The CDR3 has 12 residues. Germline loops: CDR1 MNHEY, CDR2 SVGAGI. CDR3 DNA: TGTGCCAGCAGTTCGAGCACAGATACGCAGTATTTT. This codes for CASSSSTDTQYF.

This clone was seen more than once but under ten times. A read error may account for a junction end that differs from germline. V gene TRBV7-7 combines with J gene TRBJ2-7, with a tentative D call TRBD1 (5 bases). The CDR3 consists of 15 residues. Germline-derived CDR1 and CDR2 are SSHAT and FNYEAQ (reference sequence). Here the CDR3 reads CASSLRAGFSYEQYF. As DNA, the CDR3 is TGTGCTAGCAGCCTTAGGGCAGGGTTTTCCTACGAGCAGTACTTC.

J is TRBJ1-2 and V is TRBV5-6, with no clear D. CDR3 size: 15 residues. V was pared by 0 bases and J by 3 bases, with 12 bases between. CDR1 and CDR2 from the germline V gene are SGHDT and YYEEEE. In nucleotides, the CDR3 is TGTGCCAGCAGCTTGGCGGAACGGCGGTACTATGGCTACACCTTC. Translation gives CASSLAERRYYGYTF.

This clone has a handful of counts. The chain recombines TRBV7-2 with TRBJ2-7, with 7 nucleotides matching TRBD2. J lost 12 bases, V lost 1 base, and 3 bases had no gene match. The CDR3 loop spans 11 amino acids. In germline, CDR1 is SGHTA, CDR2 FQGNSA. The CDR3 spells CASSLGLAAYF. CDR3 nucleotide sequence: TGTGCCAGCAGCTTAGGACTAGCCGCGTACTTC.

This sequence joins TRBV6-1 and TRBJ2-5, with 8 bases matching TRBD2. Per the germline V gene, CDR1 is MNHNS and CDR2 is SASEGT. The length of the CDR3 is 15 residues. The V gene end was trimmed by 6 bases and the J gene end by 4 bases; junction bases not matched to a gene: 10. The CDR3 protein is CASSLSRGGRETQYF. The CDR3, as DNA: TGTGCCAGCAGCCTCTCCCGGGGGGGGAGAGAGACCCAGTACTTC.

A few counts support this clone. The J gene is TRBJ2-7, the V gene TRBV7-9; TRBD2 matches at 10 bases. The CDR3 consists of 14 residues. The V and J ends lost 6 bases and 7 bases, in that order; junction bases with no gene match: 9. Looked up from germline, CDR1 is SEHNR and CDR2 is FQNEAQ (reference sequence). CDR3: CASSSSGGKSEQYF. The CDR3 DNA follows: TGTGCCAGCAGTTCTAGCGGGGGCAAATCGGAGCAGTACTTC.

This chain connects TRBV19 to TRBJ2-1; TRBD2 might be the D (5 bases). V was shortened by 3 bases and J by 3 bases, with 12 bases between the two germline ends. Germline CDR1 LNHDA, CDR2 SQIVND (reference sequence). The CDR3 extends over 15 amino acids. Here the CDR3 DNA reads TGTGCCAGTAGTATGATTTTTGAGGGCTACAATGAGCAGTTCTTC. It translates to CASSMIFEGYNEQFF.

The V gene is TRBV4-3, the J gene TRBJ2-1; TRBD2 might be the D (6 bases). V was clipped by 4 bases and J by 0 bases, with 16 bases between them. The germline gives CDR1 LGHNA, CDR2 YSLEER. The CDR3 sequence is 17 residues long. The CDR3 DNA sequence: TGCGCCAGCAGCCTTGGAGTTGCGGGGAGCTCCTACAATGAGCAGTTCTTC. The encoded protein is CASSLGVAGSSYNEQFF.

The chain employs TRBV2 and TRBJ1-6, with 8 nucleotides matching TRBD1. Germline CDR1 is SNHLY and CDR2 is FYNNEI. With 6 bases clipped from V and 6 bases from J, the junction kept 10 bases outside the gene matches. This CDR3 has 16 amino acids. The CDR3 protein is CASRNRQGSFNSPLHF. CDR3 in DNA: TGTGCCAGCAGGAACCGACAGGGGTCTTTTAATTCACCCCTCCACTTT. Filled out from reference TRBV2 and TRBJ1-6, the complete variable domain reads EPEVTQTPSHQVTQMGQEVILRCVPISNHLYFYWYRQILGQKVEFLVSFYNNEISEKSEIFDDQFSVERPDGSNFTLKIRSTKLEDSAMYFCASRNRQGSFNSPLHFGNGTRLTVT.

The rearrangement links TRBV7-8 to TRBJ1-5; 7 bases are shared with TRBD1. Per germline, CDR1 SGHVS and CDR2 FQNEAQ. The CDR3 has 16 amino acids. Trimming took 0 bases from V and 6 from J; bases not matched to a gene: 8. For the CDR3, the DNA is TGTGCCAGCAGCTTAGCGAGACAGGCAGGGGGTCAGCCCCAGCATTTT. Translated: CASSLARQAGGQPQHF.

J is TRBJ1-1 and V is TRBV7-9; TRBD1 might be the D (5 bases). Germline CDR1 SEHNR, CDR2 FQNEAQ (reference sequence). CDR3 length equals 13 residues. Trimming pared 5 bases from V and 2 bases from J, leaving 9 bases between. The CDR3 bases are TGTGCCAGCAGCATGACAGAAAACACTGAAGCTTTCTTT. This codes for CASSMTENTEAFF. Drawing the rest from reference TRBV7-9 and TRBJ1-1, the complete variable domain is DTGVSQNPRHKITKRGQNVTFRCDPISEHNRLYWYRQTLGQGPEFLTYFQNEAQLEKSRLLSDRFSAERPKGSFSTLEIQRTEQGDSAMYLCASSMTENTEAFFGQGTRLTVV.

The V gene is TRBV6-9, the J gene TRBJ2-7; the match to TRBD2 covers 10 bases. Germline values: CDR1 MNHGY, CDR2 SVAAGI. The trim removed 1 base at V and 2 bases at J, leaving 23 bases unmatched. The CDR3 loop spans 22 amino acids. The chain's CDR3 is CASSYFESHSGRRPTDTYEQYF. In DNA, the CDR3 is TGTGCCAGCAGTTATTTTGAAAGCCATAGCGGGAGGAGGCCCACTGATACCTACGAGCAGTACTTC.

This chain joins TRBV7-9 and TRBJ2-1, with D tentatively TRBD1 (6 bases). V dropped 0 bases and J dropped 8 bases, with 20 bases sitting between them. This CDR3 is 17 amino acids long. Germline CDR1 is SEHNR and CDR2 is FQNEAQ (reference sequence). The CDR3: CASSLAKTQTGTDEQFF. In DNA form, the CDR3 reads TGTGCCAGCAGCTTAGCCAAAACACAAACAGGGACCGATGAGCAGTTCTTC.

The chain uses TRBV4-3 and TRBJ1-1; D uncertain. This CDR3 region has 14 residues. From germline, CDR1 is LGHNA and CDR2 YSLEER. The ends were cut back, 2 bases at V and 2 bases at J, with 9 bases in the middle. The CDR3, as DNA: TGCGCCAGCAGCCAAACGTCAGGAAACACTGAAGCTTTCTTT. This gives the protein CASSQTSGNTEAFF.

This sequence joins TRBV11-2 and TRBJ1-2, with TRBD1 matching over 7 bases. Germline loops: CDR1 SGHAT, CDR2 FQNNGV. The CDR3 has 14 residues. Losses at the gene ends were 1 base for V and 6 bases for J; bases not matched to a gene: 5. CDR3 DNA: TGTGCCAGCAGCTTAGGGCAGGGGGAGGATGGCTACACCTTC. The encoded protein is CASSLGQGEDGYTF.